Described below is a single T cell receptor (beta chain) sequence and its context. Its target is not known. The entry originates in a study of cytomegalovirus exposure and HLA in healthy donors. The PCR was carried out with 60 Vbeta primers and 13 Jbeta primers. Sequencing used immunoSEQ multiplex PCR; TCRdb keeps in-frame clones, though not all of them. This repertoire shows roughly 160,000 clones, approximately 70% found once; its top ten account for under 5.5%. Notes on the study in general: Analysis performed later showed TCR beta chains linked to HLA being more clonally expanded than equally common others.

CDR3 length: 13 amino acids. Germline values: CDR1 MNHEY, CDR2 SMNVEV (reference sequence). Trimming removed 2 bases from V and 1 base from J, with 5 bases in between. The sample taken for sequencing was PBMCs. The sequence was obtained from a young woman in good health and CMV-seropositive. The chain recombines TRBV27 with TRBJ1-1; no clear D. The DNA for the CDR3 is TGTGCCAGCAGTTTAGCGGGGAACACTGAAGCTTTCTTT. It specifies CASSLAGNTEAFF.